Listed below are T cell receptor beta chains from one sample, sequenced in a study of CD8+CD57+ T cells in acquired aplastic anemia. TCRdb processed the reads anew with MiXCR; each CDR3 protein has one entry. This table has around 170,000 distinct CDR3 sequences, just under 65% appearing once. Sequenced: sorted CD4+, CD8+, or CD8+CD57+ T cells (not recorded which) from PBMCs. These receptors all come from a human donor in good health. Both conserved end residues are part of each CDR3. D genes are given only for firm matches. Size values are once, few and many counts, or a class for expanded clones, and some rows have none.

V gene	J gene	clone size	D gene	CDR3 DNA	CDR3 protein
TRBV28	TRBJ2-1	few	NA	TGTGCCAGCATGCGGGACTACAATGAGCAGTTCTTC	CASMRDYNEQFF
TRBV12-3/TRBV12-4	TRBJ1-1	once	NA	TGTGCCAGCACTACAACAGGGCGAACTGAAGCTTTCTTT	CASTTTGRTEAFF
TRBV25-1	TRBJ1-2	NA	NA	TGTGCCAGCAGTGAATTAGGCAGCCCGGACGACTATGGCTACACCTTC	CASSELGSPDDYGYTF
TRBV7-3	TRBJ2-5	NA	NA	TGTGCCAGCAGCCAATTCTCGGTAGTAGAAGAGACCCAGTACTTC	CASSQFSVVEETQYF
TRBV20-1	TRBJ1-1	NA	NA	TGCAGTGCTAGAGAAAGTCGGCGGATGACTAACACTGAAGCTTTCTTT	CSARESRRMTNTEAFF
TRBV12-3/TRBV12-4	TRBJ2-3	few	TRBD1	TGTGCCAGCCAGACAGGGTTTACAGATACGCAGTATTTT	CASQTGFTDTQYF
TRBV4-1	TRBJ2-3	many	TRBD2	TGCGCCAGCAGCCCGACAATTGGACTAGATACAGATACGCAGTATTTT	CASSPTIGLDTDTQYF
TRBV7-2	TRBJ1-1	NA	NA	TGTGCCAGCAGCTCAATAGGGGGGGCTCTGAACACTGAAGCTTTCTTT	CASSSIGGALNTEAFF
TRBV7-8	TRBJ2-1	many	TRBD2	TGTGCCAGCACCACTGGGGGGGTCCTCAATGAGCAGTTCTTC	CASTTGGVLNEQFF
TRBV7-9	TRBJ2-7	NA	NA	TGTGCCAGCAGCTTAAAAGGGAGCGAGCAGTACTTC	CASSLKGSEQYF
TRBV7-3	TRBJ2-3	NA	NA	TGTGCCAGCAGCTTAGGGTACGGAAAGCCAGATACGCAGTATTTT	CASSLGYGKPDTQYF
TRBV19	TRBJ1-2	NA	NA	TGTGCCAGTGCTACAATTGGGAGGGGCGCGGGGTACACCTTC	CASATIGRGAGYTF
TRBV9	TRBJ2-3	NA	TRBD2	TGTGCCAGCAGTGGGAGCGGGAGGGGGGCAGATACGCAGTATTTT	CASSGSGRGADTQYF
TRBV20-1	TRBJ2-5	once	TRBD2	TGCAGGGGGGGGACTAGCGGGCAAGAGACCCAGTACTTC	CRGGTSGQETQYF
TRBV4-3	TRBJ2-7	once	TRBD2	TGCGCCAGCAGCCAAGGGGTTCAAGCGGGGGTAGCCTACGAGCAGTACTTC	CASSQGVQAGVAYEQYF
TRBV15	TRBJ1-3	NA	NA	TGTGCCACCAGCAGAGATCTGTCCAGCTCTGGAAACACCATATATTTT	CATSRDLSSSGNTIYF
TRBV24-1	TRBJ2-5	many	TRBD1	TGTGCCACCAGTGACCAGGACAGGGCGGGGGAGACCCAGTACTTC	CATSDQDRAGETQYF
TRBV6-2/TRBV6-3	TRBJ1-6	NA	NA	TGTGCCAGCAGACGACTTGGAGATAATTCACCCCTCCACTTT	CASRRLGDNSPLHF
TRBV7-3	TRBJ2-1	NA	TRBD2	TGTGCCAGCGCTCTAGCGGGAGGGCCTATTTTTGAGCAGTTCTTC	CASALAGGPIFEQFF
TRBV5-8	TRBJ2-1	NA	NA	TGTGCCAGCAGCTTGGTCTTGCGGGGGCCCTACAATGAGCAGTTCTTC	CASSLVLRGPYNEQFF
TRBV2	TRBJ1-4	NA	NA	TGTGCCAGCAGTTTGGACACCGCTGGCTGGGAAAAACTGTTTTTT	CASSLDTAGWEKLFF
TRBV25-1	TRBJ2-7	many	TRBD1	TGTGCCAGCAGTGGGGGAGTTCCCGGGACAGGGGCCTACGAGCAGTACTTC	CASSGGVPGTGAYEQYF
TRBV5-8	TRBJ2-7	many	NA	TGTGCCAGCAGCTTGTGGTCGGGCTCCTACGAGCAGTACTTC	CASSLWSGSYEQYF
TRBV5-6	TRBJ2-3	NA	NA	TGTGCCAGCAGCTTAAGTCGGGACTCCCCTAGTGTAGATACGCAGTATTTT	CASSLSRDSPSVDTQYF
TRBV25-1	TRBJ2-1	NA	TRBD2	TGTGCCAGCAGTGAATCTGGCGGGAGTCCCCATGAGCAGTTCTTC	CASSESGGSPHEQFF
TRBV20-1	TRBJ1-2	NA	NA	TGCAGTGCTGCCTTAGGAGACAGTAACTCCTTC	CSAALGDSNSF
TRBV7-9	TRBJ1-1	many	NA	TGTGCCAGCAGCTTAGGTCGGCCAGGGTCTGAAGCTTTCTTT	CASSLGRPGSEAFF
TRBV9	TRBJ2-7	few	TRBD2	TGTGCCAGCAGCGTTAGCGGGACGGTCTACGAGCAGTACTTC	CASSVSGTVYEQYF
TRBV19	TRBJ2-7	few	NA	TGTGCCAGTAGTATAGGGCAGCCCTACGAGCAGTACTTC	CASSIGQPYEQYF
TRBV19	TRBJ1-2	NA	NA	TGTGCCAGTAGGGACAGTTCTAACTATGGCTACACCTTC	CASRDSSNYGYTF
TRBV5-6	TRBJ2-5	NA	NA	TGTGCCAGCAGCTTGGTGTCGTACACGCAAGAGACCCAGTACTTC	CASSLVSYTQETQYF
TRBV5-1	TRBJ1-2	NA	NA	TGCGCCAGCAGCTCATCAGGACAGCGATGGGACTACACCTTC	CASSSSGQRWDYTF
TRBV7-8	TRBJ2-7	few	NA	TGTGCCAGCAGGGCCTGGCAGGGGCCTTCCTACGAGCAGTACTTC	CASRAWQGPSYEQYF
TRBV20-1	TRBJ2-3	few	TRBD2	TGCAGTGCTAGGCAGCGGGAGGGTCAGAATACGCAGTATTTT	CSARQREGQNTQYF
TRBV2	TRBJ2-5	once	NA	TGTGCCAGCAGTGGGGACTCGGAGACCCAGTACTTC	CASSGDSETQYF
TRBV12-3/TRBV12-4	TRBJ2-3	NA	NA	TGTGTCAGCAGTTTATCTGGCACAGATACGCAGTATTTT	CVSSLSGTDTQYF
TRBV7-6	TRBJ1-1	NA	TRBD1	TGTGCCAGCAGCTCCGGACAGGGGGCACGGGACACTGAAGCTTTCTTT	CASSSGQGARDTEAFF
TRBV7-9	TRBJ1-1	NA	NA	TGTGCCAGCACTCCCGGGAGGGACACTGAAGCTTTCTTT	CASTPGRDTEAFF
TRBV20-1	TRBJ2-6	NA	NA	TGCAGTGCTAGAGTGGACTCTGGGGCCAACGTCCTGACTTTC	CSARVDSGANVLTF
TRBV6-9	TRBJ2-7	once	NA	TGTGCCAGCTACAGGTCTGGGGCCCTAGGGGAGCAGTACTTC	CASYRSGALGEQYF
TRBV9	TRBJ1-3	NA	NA	TGTGCCAGCAGATTCGACAGTCCCTCTGGAAACACCATATATTTT	CASRFDSPSGNTIYF
TRBV20-1	TRBJ1-6	NA	NA	TGCAGTGCCCCGACAGAAAGCAATTCACCCCTCCACTTT	CSAPTESNSPLHF
TRBV7-9	TRBJ2-3	few	NA	TGTGCCAGCAGCGTTGAAACAGATACGCAGTATTTT	CASSVETDTQYF
TRBV19	TRBJ1-6	once	NA	TGTGCCAGTAGTATGGAAAGGGGTCATTCACCCCTCCACTTT	CASSMERGHSPLHF
TRBV7-9	TRBJ2-1	NA	NA	TGTGCCAGCAGCCTCGGTATCCGCGGACCTTCCTACAATGAGCAGTTCTTC	CASSLGIRGPSYNEQFF
TRBV6-1	TRBJ1-1	NA	NA	TGTGCCAGCAGTGACAGGCGGAACACTGAAGCTTTCTTT	CASSDRRNTEAFF
TRBV4-3	TRBJ1-1	NA	NA	TGCGCCAGCAGCCAAGATCTTAAACAGGGTCACACTGAAGCTTTCTTT	CASSQDLKQGHTEAFF
TRBV14	TRBJ1-6	NA	NA	TGTGCCAGCAGCCAAGCTCTGGACACCGAATATAATCCACCCCTCCACTTT	CASSQALDTEYNPPLHF
TRBV7-9	TRBJ1-5	many	TRBD1	TGTGCCAGCAGCACTACAGGGGAGGGGAGCAATCAGCCCCAGCATTTT	CASSTTGEGSNQPQHF
TRBV7-8	TRBJ1-2	NA	NA	TGTGCCAGCAGCTTAGAGGGAAACCATGGCTACACCTTC	CASSLEGNHGYTF
TRBV20-1	TRBJ2-7	NA	TRBD1	TGCAGTGCTAGATCGGACAGGACCTACGAGCAGTACTTC	CSARSDRTYEQYF
TRBV6-6	TRBJ1-2	NA	NA	TGTGCCAGCAGCGTACCAGTCCTCACTCTCTATGGCTACACCTTC	CASSVPVLTLYGYTF